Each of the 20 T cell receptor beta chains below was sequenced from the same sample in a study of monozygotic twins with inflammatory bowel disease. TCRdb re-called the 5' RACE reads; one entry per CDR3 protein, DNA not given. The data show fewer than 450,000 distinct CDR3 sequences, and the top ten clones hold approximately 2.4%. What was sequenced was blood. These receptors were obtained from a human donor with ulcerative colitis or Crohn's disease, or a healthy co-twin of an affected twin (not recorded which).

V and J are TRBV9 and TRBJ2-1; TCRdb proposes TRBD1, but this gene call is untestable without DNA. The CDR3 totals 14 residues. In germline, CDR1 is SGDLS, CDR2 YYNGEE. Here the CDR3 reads CASSVVSGSGEQFF.

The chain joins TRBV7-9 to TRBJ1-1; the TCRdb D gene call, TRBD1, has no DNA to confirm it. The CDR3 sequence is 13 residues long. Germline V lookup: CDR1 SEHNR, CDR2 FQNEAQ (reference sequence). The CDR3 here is CASSFTGETEAFF.

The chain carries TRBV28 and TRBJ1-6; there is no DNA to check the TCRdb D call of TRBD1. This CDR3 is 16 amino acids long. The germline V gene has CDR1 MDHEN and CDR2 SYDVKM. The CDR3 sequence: CASSPPGTDYNSPLHF.

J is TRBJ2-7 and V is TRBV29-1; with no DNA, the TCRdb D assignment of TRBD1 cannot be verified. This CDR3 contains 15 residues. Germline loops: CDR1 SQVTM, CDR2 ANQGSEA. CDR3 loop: CSVEVRTPKSYEQYF.

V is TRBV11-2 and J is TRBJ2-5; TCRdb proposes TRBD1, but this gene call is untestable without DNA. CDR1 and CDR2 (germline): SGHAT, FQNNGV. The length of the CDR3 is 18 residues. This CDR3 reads CASSLVPPGQGTQETQYF.

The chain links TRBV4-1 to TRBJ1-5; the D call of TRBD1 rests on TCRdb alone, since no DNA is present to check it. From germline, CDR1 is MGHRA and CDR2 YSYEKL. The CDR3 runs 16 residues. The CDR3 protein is CASSHASGLKRGPQHF.

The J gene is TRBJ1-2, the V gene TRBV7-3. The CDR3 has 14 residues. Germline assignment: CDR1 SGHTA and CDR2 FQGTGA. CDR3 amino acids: CASQRGPADGGYTF.

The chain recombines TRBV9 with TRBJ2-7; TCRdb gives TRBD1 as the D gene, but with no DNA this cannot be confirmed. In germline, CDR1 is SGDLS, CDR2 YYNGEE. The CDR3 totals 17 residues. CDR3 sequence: CASSERIAPSLSYEQYF.

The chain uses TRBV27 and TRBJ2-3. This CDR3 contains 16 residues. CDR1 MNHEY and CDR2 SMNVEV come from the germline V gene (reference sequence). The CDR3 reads CASSFLTGNFIDTQYF.

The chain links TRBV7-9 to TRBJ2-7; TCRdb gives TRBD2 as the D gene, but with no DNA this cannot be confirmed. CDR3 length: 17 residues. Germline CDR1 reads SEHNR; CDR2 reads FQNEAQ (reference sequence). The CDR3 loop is CASSLPLGGETVYEQYF.

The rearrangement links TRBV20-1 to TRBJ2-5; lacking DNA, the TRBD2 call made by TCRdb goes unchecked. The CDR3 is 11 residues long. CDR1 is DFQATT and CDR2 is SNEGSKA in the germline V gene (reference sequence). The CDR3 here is CSATISGRRYF.

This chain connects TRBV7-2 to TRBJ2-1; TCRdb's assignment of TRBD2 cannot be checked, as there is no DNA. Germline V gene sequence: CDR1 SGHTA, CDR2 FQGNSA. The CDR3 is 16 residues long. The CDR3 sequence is CASSLKTSGGWNEQFF.

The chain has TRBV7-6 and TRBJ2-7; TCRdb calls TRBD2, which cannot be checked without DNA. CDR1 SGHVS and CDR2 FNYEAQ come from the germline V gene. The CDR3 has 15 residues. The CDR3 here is CASSFGLAGIYEQYF.

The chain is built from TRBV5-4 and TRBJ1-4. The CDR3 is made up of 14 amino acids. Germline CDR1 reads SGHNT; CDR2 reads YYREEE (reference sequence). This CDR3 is CASSLKGTNEKLFF.

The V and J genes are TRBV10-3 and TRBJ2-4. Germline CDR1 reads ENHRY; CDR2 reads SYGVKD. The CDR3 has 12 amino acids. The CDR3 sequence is CAISDSKNIQYF.

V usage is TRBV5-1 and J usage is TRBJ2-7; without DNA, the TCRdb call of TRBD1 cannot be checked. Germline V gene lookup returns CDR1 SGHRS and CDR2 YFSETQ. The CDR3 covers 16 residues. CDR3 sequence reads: CASSITQGTGGYEQYF. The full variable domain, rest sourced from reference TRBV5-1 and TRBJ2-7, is KAGVTQTPRYLIKTRGQQVTLSCSPISGHRSVSWYQQTPGQGLQFLFEYFSETQRNKGNFPGRFSGRQFSNSRSEMNVSTLELGDSALYLCASSITQGTGGYEQYFGPGTRLTVT.

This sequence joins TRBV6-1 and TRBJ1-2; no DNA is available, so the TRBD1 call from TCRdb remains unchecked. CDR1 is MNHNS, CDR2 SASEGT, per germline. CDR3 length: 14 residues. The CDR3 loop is CASSADRDNYGYTF.

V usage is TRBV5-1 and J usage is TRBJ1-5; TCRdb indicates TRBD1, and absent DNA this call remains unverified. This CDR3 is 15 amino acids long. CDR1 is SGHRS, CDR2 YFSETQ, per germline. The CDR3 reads CASSLEGVGNQPQHF. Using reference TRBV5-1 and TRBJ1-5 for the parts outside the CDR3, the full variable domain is KAGVTQTPRYLIKTRGQQVTLSCSPISGHRSVSWYQQTPGQGLQFLFEYFSETQRNKGNFPGRFSGRQFSNSRSEMNVSTLELGDSALYLCASSLEGVGNQPQHFGDGTRLSIL.

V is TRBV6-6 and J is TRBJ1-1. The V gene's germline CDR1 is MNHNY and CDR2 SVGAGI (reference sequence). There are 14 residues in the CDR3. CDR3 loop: CASSYRSLNTEAFF.

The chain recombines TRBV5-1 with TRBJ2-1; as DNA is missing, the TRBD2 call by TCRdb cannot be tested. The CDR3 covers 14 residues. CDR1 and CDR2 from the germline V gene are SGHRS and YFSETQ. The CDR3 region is CASSKRGGSDEQFF.